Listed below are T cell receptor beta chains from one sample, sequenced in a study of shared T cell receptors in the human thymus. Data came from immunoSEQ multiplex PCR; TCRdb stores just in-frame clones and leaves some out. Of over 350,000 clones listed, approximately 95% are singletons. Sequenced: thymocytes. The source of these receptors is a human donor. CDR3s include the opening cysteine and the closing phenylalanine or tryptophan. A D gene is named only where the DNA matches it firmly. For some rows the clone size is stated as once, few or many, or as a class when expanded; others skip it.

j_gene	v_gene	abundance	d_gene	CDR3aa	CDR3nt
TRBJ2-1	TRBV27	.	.	CASSLSRGYNEQFF	TGTGCCAGCAGTTTAAGCAGGGGATACAATGAGCAGTTCTTC
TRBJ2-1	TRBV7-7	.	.	CASSPGGVSYNEQFF	TGTGCCAGCAGCCCAGGGGGGGTCTCCTACAATGAGCAGTTCTTC
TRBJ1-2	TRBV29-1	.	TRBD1	CSASDRGGYGYTF	TGCAGCGCCTCGGACAGGGGGGGCTATGGCTACACCTTC
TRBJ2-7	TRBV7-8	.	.	CASSLARAGYEQYF	TGTGCCAGCAGCTTAGCGCGCGCCGGATACGAGCAGTACTTC
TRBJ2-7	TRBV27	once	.	CASSMGGEPHYEQYF	TGTGCCAGCAGTATGGGGGGAGAACCACACTACGAGCAGTACTTC
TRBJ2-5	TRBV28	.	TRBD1	CASSLPPSRGETQYF	TGTGCCAGCAGCCTTCCTCCTAGCAGGGGGGAGACCCAGTACTTC
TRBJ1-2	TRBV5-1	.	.	CASSPAGLYYGYTF	TGCGCCAGCAGCCCGGCGGGTCTGTATTATGGCTACACCTTC
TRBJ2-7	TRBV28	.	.	CASSSGVYEQYF	TGTGCCAGCAGTTCCGGAGTCTACGAGCAGTACTTC
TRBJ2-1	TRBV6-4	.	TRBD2	CASSDYAGGSYNEQFF	TGTGCCAGCAGTGACTATGCGGGAGGTTCCTACAATGAGCAGTTCTTC
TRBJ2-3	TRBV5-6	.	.	CASSLTPDTQYF	TGTGCCAGCAGCTTGACTCCAGATACGCAGTATTTT
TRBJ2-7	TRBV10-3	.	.	CAISDPSYEQYF	TGTGCCATCAGTGACCCGTCCTACGAGCAGTACTTC
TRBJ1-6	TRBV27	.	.	CASSLDSSYNSPLHF	TGTGCCAGCAGTTTGGACAGCTCCTATAATTCACCCCTCCACTTT
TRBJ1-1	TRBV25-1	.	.	CASSEMGRVNTEAFF	TGTGCCAGCAGTGAGATGGGCAGAGTGAACACTGAAGCTTTCTTT
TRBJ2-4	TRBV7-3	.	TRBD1	CASSPQTGSYGKNIQYF	TGTGCCAGCAGCCCACAGACAGGGTCCTACGGCAAAAACATTCAGTACTTC
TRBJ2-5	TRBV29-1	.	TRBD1	CSVEDPPLSGDRVQETQYF	TGCAGCGTTGAAGATCCTCCCCTTTCCGGAGACAGGGTCCAAGAGACCCAGTACTTC
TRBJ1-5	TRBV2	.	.	CASRSQIKPQHF	TGTGCCAGCAGGTCTCAGATCAAGCCCCAGCATTTT